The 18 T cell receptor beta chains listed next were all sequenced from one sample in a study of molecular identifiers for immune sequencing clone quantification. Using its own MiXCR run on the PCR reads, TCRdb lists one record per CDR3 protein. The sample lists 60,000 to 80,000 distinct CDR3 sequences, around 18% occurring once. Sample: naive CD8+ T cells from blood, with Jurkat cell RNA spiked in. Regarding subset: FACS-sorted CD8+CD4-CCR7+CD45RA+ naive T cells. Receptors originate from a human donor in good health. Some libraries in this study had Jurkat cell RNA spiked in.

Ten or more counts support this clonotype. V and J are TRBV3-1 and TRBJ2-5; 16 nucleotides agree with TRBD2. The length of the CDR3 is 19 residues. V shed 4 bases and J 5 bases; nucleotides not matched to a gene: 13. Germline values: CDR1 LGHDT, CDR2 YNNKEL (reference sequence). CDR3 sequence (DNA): TGTGCCAGCAGCCCTTCTCTGGGACTAGCGGGAGGGTCCAGTGAGACCCAGTACTTC. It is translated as CASSPSLGLAGGSSETQYF.

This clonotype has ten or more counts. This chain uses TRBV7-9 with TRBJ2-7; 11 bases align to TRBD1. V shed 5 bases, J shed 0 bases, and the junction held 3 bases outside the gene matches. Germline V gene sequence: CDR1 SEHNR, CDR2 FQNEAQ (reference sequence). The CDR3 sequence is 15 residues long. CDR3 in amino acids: CASSPGQGGSYEQYF. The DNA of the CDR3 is TGTGCCAGCAGCCCGGGACAGGGGGGCTCCTACGAGCAGTACTTC.

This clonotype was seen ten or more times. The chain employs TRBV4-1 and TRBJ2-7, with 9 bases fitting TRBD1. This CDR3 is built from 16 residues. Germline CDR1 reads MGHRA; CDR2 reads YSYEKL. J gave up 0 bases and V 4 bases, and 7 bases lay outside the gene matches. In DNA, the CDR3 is TGCGCCAGCAGCCGGGCAACAGGGGGCCTCTCCTACGAGCAGTACTTC. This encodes CASSRATGGLSYEQYF.

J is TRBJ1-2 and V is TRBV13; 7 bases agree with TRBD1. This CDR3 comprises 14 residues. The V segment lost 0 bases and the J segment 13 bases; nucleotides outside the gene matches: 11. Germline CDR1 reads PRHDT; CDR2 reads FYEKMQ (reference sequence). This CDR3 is CASSLGRQGGPGTF. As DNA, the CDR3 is TGTGCCAGCAGCTTAGGCCGACAGGGTGGTCCGGGCACCTTC. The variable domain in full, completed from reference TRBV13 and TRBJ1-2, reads AAGVIQSPRHLIKEKRETATLKCYPIPRHDTVYWYQQGPGQDPQFLISFYEKMQSDKGSIPDRFSAQQFSDYHSELNMSSLELGDSALYFCASSLGRQGGPGTFGSGTRLTVV.

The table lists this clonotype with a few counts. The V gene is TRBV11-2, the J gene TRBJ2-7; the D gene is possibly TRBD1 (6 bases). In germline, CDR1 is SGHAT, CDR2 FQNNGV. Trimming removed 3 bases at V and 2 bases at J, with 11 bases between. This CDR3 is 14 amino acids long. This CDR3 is CASSFGQIPYEQYF. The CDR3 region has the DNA TGTGCCAGCAGCTTCGGACAGATCCCCTACGAGCAGTACTTC.

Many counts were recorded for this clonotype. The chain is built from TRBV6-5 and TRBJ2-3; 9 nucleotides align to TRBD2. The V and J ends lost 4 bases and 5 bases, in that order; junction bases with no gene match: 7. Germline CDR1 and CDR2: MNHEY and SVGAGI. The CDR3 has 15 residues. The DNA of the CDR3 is TGTGCCAGCAGTTTAATTAGCGGGAGTGGAGATACGCAGTATTTT. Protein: CASSLISGSGDTQYF.

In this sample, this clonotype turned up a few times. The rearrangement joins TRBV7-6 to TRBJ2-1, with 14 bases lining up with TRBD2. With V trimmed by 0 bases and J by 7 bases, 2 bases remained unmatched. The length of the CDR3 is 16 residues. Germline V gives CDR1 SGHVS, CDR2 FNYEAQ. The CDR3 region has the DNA TGTGCCAGCAGCTTAGCCGGGACTAGCGGGAGTAATGAGCAGTTCTTC. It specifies CASSLAGTSGSNEQFF.

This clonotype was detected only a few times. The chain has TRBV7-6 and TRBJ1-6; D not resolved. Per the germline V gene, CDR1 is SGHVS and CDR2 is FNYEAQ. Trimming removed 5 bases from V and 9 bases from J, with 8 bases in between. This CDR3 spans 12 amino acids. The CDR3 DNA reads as TGTGCCAGCAGCCCGATGGGTTCACCCCTCCACTTT. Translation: CASSPMGSPLHF.

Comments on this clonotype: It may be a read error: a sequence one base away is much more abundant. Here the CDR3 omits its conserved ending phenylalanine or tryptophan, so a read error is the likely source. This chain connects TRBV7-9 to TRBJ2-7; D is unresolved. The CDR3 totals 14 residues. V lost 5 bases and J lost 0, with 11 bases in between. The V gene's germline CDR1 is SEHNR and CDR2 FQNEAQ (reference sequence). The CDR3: CASSRSASSYEQYL. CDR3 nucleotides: TGTGCCAGCAGCCGGAGCGCAAGCTCCTACGAGCAGTACCTC.

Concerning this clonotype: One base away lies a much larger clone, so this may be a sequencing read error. The CDR3 DNA follows: TGTGCCAGCGGCCAAGTGGGGGACCCCGGCCTCTACGAGCGGTACTTC. Residues: CASGQVGDPGLYERYF. The chain couples TRBV4-2 to TRBJ2-7; D might be TRBD1 or TRBD2, each matching 5 bases. Looked up from germline, CDR1 is LGHNA and CDR2 is YNFKEQ. This CDR3 is 16 amino acids long.

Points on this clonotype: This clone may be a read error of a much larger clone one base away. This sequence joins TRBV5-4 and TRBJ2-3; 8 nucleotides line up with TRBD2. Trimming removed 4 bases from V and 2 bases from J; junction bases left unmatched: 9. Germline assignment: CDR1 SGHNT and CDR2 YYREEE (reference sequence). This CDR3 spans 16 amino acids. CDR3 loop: CASSPSGLGITDTQYF. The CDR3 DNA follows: TGTGCCAGCAGCCCGTCGGGACTAGGCATCACAGATACGCAGTATTTT. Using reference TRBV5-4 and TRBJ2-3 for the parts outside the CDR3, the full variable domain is ETGVTQSPTHLIKTRGQQVTLRCSSQSGHNTVSWYQQALGQGPQFIFQYYREEENGRGNFPPRFSGLQFPNYSSELNVNALELDDSALYLCASSPSGLGITDTQYFGPGTRLTVL.

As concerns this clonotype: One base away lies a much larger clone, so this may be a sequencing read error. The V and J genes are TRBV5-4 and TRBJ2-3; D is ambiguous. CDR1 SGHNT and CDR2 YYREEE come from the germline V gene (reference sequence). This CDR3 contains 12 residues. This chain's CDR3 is CASSFSTDAQYF. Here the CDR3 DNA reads TGTGCCAGCAGCTTTAGCACAGATGCGCAGTATTTT.

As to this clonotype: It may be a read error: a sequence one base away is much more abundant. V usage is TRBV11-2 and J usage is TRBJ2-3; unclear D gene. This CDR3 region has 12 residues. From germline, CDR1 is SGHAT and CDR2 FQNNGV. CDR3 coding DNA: TGTGCCGGCAGCTCCCTCACAGATACGCAGTATTTT. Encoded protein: CAGSSLTDTQYF. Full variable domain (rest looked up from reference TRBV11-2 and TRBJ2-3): EAGVAQSPRYKIIEKRQSVAFWCNPISGHATLYWYQQILGQGPKLLIQFQNNGVVDDSQLPKDRFSAERLKGVDSTLKIQPAKLEDSAVYLCAGSSLTDTQYFGPGTRLTVL.

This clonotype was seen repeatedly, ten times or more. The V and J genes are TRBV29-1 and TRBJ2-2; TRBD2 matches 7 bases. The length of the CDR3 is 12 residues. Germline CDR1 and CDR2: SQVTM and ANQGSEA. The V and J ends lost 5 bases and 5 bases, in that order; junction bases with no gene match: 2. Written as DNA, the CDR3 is TGCAGCGTTTGGCGGGAGACCGGGGAGCTGTTTTTT. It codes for CSVWRETGELFF.

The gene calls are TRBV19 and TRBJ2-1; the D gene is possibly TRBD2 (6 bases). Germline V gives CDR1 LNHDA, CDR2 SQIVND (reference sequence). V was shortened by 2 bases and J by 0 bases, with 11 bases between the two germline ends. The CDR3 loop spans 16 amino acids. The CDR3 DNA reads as TGTGCCAGTAGTATACCCGGGACTTTCTCCTACAATGAGCAGTTCTTC. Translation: CASSIPGTFSYNEQFF.

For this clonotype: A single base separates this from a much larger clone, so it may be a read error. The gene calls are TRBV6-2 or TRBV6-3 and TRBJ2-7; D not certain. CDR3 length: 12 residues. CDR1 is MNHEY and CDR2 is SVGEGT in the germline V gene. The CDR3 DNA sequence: TGTGCCAACAGTTACGGTCTTCACGAGCAGTACTTC. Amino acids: CANSYGLHEQYF.

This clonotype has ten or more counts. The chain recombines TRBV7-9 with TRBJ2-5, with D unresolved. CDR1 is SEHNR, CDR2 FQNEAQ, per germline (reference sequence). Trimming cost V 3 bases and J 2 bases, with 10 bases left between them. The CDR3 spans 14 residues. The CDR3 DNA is TGTGCCAGCAGCTTTGACGGACGTCAAGAGACCCAGTACTTC. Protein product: CASSFDGRQETQYF.

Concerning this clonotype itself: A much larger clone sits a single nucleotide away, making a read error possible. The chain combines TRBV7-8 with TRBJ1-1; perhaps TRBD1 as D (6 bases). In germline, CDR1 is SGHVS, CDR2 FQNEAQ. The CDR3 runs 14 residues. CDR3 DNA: TGTGCCAGCAACTTAGTGGGGAGGGGGTATGAAGCTTTCTTT. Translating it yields CASNLVGRGYEAFF.